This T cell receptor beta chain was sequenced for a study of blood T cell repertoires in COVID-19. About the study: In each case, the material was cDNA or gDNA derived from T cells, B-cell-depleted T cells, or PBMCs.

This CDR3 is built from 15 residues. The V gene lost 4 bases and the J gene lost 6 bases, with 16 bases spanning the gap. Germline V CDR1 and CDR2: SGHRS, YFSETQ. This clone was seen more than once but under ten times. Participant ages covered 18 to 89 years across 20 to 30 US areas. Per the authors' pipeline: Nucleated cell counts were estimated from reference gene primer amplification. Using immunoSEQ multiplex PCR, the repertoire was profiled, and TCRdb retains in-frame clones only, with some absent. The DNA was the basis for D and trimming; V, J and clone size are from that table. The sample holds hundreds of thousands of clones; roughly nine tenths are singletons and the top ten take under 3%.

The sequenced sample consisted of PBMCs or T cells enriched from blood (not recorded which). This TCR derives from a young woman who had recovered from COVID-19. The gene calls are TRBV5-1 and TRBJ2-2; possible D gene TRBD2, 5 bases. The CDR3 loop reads CASSKLETGSGELFF. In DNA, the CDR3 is TGCGCCAGCAGCAAATTGGAGACGGGATCCGGGGAGCTGTTTTTT.